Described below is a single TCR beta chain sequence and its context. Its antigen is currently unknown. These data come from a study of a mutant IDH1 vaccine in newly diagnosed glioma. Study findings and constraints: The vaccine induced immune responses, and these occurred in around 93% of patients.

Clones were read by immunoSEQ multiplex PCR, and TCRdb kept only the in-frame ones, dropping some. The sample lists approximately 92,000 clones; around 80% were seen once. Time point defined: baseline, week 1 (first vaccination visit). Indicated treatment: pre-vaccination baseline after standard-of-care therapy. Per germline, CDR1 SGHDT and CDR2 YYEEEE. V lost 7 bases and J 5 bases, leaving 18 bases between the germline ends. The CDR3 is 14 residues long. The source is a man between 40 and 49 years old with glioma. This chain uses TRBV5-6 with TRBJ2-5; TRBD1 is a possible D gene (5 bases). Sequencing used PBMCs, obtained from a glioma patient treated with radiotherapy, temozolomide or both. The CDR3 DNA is TGTGCCAGCTTGACTTGGGGCAGGACGGAGACCCAGTACTTC. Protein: CASLTWGRTETQYF.